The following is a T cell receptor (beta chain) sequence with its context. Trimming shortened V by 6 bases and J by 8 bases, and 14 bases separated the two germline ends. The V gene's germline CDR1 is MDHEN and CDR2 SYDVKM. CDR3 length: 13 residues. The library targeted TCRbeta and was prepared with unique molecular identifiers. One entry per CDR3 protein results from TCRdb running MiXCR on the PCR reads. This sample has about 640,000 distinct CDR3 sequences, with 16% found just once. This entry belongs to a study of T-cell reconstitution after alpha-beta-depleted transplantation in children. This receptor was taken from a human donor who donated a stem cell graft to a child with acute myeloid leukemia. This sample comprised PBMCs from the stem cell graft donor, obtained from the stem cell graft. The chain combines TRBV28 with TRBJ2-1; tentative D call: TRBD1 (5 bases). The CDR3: CASSHKRGDEQFF. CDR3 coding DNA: TGTGCCAGCAGCCATAAAAGGGGTGATGAGCAGTTCTTC.